What follows are 26 T cell receptor beta chains derived from one specimen sequenced in a study of blood T cell repertoires in COVID-19. Measured with immunoSEQ multiplex PCR; TCRdb has only the in-frame clones, and not every one. The sample yields almost 95,000 clones, 72% seen once. Sequencing was performed on peripheral blood. The receptors were sampled from a woman aged 55-70 years in a cohort sampled during active or convalescent COVID-19.

This clone was observed a handful of times. The V gene is TRBV27, the J gene TRBJ1-5, with 8 nucleotides matching TRBD1. Germline CDR1 is MNHEY and CDR2 is SMNVEV (reference sequence). The V and J ends lost 5 bases and 6 bases, in that order; junction bases with no gene match: 3. The CDR3 runs 13 residues. CDR3 sequence (DNA): TGTGCCAGCAGTCAGGGGGCAGTTCAGCCCCAGCATTTT. Residues: CASSQGAVQPQHF.

The chain joins TRBV10-3 to TRBJ1-2; D gene unclear. Germline V lookup: CDR1 ENHRY, CDR2 SYGVKD. This CDR3 region has 15 residues. V was shortened by 4 bases and J by 0 bases, with 12 bases between the two germline ends. CDR3 sequence (DNA): TGTGCCATCAGTGCGACGGAGTTCGCTAACTATGGCTACACCTTC. This sequence encodes CAISATEFANYGYTF.

The gene calls are TRBV6-5 and TRBJ2-2; no clear D. Deletions cut 7 bases from V and 4 bases from J, with 16 bases between. The germline V gene encodes CDR1 MNHEY and CDR2 SVGAGI. CDR3 length equals 15 residues. CDR3 amino acids: CASKTSGRGTGELFF. The CDR3 DNA follows: TGTGCCAGCAAGACGTCGGGTCGAGGCACCGGGGAGCTGTTTTTT.

The chain has TRBV7-2 and TRBJ1-1, with 8 bases that match TRBD1. Germline CDR1 reads SGHTA; CDR2 reads FQGNSA. Trimming cost V 5 bases and J 6 bases; bases outside gene matches: 8. The CDR3 runs to 14 residues. The CDR3 sequence: CASSPSTGAPEAFF. In DNA, the CDR3 is TGTGCCAGCAGCCCCTCGACAGGGGCCCCTGAAGCTTTCTTT.

The chain uses TRBV4-2 and TRBJ2-5, with 8 bases aligning to TRBD1. The germline V gene encodes CDR1 LGHNA and CDR2 YNFKEQ. The CDR3 contains 16 residues. V shed 0 bases, J shed 5 bases, and the junction held 8 bases outside the gene matches. This CDR3 is CASSQDSQGAGETQYF. The CDR3 DNA reads as TGTGCCAGCAGCCAAGATTCGCAGGGGGCGGGGGAGACCCAGTACTTC.

The chain employs TRBV2 and TRBJ1-2; 9 bases are a match to TRBD1. V dropped 7 bases and J dropped 5; count of bases not matched to a gene: 5. Germline CDR1 is SNHLY and CDR2 is FYNNEI. The CDR3 is 13 amino acids. CDR3 sequence reads: CASIRDRAYGYTF. As DNA, the CDR3 is TGTGCCAGCATAAGGGACAGGGCATATGGCTACACCTTC.

The rearrangement uses TRBV7-2 and TRBJ1-6, with D tentatively TRBD1 (5 bases). The CDR3 has 15 residues. The germline V and J ends were trimmed by 2 bases and 9 bases, with 14 bases remaining between them. Per the germline V gene, CDR1 is SGHTA and CDR2 is FQGNSA. The CDR3 loop is CASSLQGRYTSPLHF. CDR3 coding DNA: TGTGCCAGCAGCTTACAGGGTCGGTACACTTCACCCCTCCACTTT.

This clone was observed a single time. CDR3 sequence: CASSSRQGGTKNIQYF. Written as DNA, the CDR3 is TGTGCCAGCAGTTCCCGTCAGGGGGGTACCAAAAACATTCAGTACTTC. J is TRBJ2-4 and V is TRBV27; tentative D call: TRBD1 (7 bases). Trimming shortened V by 4 bases and J by 2 bases, and 15 bases separated the two germline ends. The CDR3 runs 16 residues. The germline CDR1 and CDR2 sequences are MNHEY and SMNVEV (reference sequence).

The rearrangement uses TRBV4-1 and TRBJ1-3; D might be TRBD1 (5 bases). V lost 4 bases and J lost 0, with 13 bases in between. This CDR3 has 16 residues. Germline CDR1 reads MGHRA; CDR2 reads YSYEKL. CDR3 bases: TGCGCCAGCAGCCCCGGGACTGCGAACTCTGGAAACACCATATATTTT. Translated: CASSPGTANSGNTIYF.

The chain couples TRBV27 to TRBJ2-2, with D possibly TRBD1 on 6 matching bases. This CDR3 comprises 15 residues. Germline CDR1 reads MNHEY; CDR2 reads SMNVEV (reference sequence). The V and J ends lost 6 bases and 5 bases respectively, with 16 bases between them. The CDR3 DNA sequence: TGTGCCAGCAGGAGACAGGAGAAGTCTACCGGGGAGCTGTTTTTT. This translates into CASRRQEKSTGELFF.

The CDR3 loop is CASSRLAGGGNTQYF. For the CDR3, the DNA is TGCGCCAGCAGCCGCCTAGCGGGGGGGGGAAATACGCAGTATTTT. The chain is built from TRBV5-1 and TRBJ2-3; 12 nucleotides line up with TRBD2. Per germline, CDR1 SGHRS and CDR2 YFSETQ. The CDR3 spans 15 residues. J gave up 7 bases and V 4 bases, and 7 bases lay outside the gene matches.

A single count supports this clone. The chain carries TRBV2 and TRBJ2-3; possibly TRBD2 for D (6 bases). Germline V gene data show CDR1 as SNHLY and CDR2 as FYNNEI. The CDR3 consists of 14 residues. Trimming shortened V by 6 bases and J by 3 bases, and 13 bases separated the two germline ends. The CDR3 spells CASRTGTLTDTQYF. In nucleotides, the CDR3 is TGTGCCAGCAGAACCGGGACTTTAACAGATACGCAGTATTTT.

The V and J genes are TRBV11-2 and TRBJ1-2, with TRBD1 identical over 9 bases. CDR1 and CDR2 (germline): SGHAT, FQNNGV. The CDR3 sequence is 17 residues long. Trimming cost V 1 base and J 2 bases; bases outside gene matches: 8. The CDR3 here is CASSLGGGTGTNYGYTF. Here the CDR3 DNA reads TGTGCCAGCAGCTTAGGGGGCGGGACAGGGACGAACTATGGCTACACCTTC.

The J gene is TRBJ2-1, the V gene TRBV5-1, with TRBD2 matching 9 bases. Germline CDR1 and CDR2: SGHRS and YFSETQ. The CDR3 has 16 amino acids. The trim removed 2 bases at V and 0 bases at J, leaving 3 bases unmatched. The CDR3 region is CASSFLAGASYNEQFF. The CDR3 DNA reads TGCGCCAGCAGCTTCTTAGCGGGGGCCTCCTACAATGAGCAGTTCTTC.

The gene calls are TRBV28 and TRBJ1-6; D is perhaps TRBD1 (5 bases). The V and J ends lost 5 bases and 8 bases respectively, with 13 bases between them. Germline loops: CDR1 MDHEN, CDR2 SYDVKM. This CDR3 has 14 residues. CDR3 DNA: TGTGCCAGCAGTCCCGGGCAGGGCCATTCACCCCTCCACTTT. Translating gives CASSPGQGHSPLHF.

The rearrangement uses TRBV5-1 and TRBJ2-4, with 10 positions matching TRBD1. CDR1 is SGHRS and CDR2 is YFSETQ in the germline V gene. J lost 7 bases, V lost 4 bases, and 2 bases had no gene match. The CDR3 has 13 amino acids. CDR3 protein: CASSTGQGNIQYF. CDR3 coding DNA: TGCGCCAGCAGCACGGGACAGGGGAACATTCAGTACTTC.

The V gene is TRBV18, the J gene TRBJ2-7, with 11 bases matching TRBD2. Germline V gene data show CDR1 as KGHSH and CDR2 as LQKENI. This CDR3 is 14 amino acids long. V shed 4 bases, J shed 7 bases, and the junction held 6 bases outside the gene matches. The CDR3 DNA reads as TGTGCCAGCTCACAGACTAGCGGGGTGGAGGAGCAGTACTTC. Its translation: CASSQTSGVEEQYF.

This clone was found once. Other DNA sequences in the sample encode the same CDR3. V gene TRBV9 combines with J gene TRBJ1-2, with TRBD1 matching 9 bases. The CDR3 has 13 amino acids. V was pared by 2 bases and J by 5 bases, with 1 base of the junction left unmatched. Germline CDR1 is SGDLS and CDR2 is YYNGEE. CDR3 sequence: CASSVGQGYGYTF. Here the CDR3 DNA reads TGTGCCAGCAGCGTGGGACAGGGTTATGGCTACACCTTC.

The chain couples TRBV5-1 to TRBJ1-1, with D possibly TRBD1 on 6 matching bases. Deletions cut 4 bases from V and 6 bases from J, with 22 bases between. The V gene's germline CDR1 is SGHRS and CDR2 YFSETQ. This CDR3 has 16 residues. The CDR3 loop reads CASSPRSTGMFPEAFF. The DNA for the CDR3 is TGCGCCAGCAGCCCGAGATCGACAGGAATGTTCCCTGAAGCTTTCTTT.

This clone came up a few times. The J gene is TRBJ2-1, the V gene TRBV7-2; 7 nucleotides match TRBD1. The V segment lost 5 bases and the J segment 10 bases; nucleotides outside the gene matches: 2. Germline values: CDR1 SGHTA, CDR2 FQGNSA. The CDR3 spans 11 residues. The CDR3 coding sequence is TGTGCCAGCAGCCAGGGGGTCGAGCAGTTCTTC. This codes for CASSQGVEQFF.

This rearrangement joins TRBV9 to TRBJ1-4; D uncertain. Germline-derived CDR1 and CDR2 are SGDLS and YYNGEE. V was trimmed by 0 bases and J by 6 bases, leaving 9 bases between them. CDR3 length equals 14 residues. CDR3 bases: TGTGCCAGCAGCGTAGATCCGGGGTATGAAAAACTGTTTTTT. Translation gives CASSVDPGYEKLFF.

The J gene is TRBJ2-5, the V gene TRBV28, with TRBD1 identical over 7 bases. The CDR3 loop spans 14 amino acids. Trimming took 5 bases from V and 9 from J; bases not matched to a gene: 12. The germline CDR1 and CDR2 sequences are MDHEN and SYDVKM. The CDR3 nucleotides read TGTGCCAGCAGTCCCCTAGGGGGCCAACTGGCCCAGTACTTC. Amino acids: CASSPLGGQLAQYF.

This clone came up a few times. This same CDR3 is encoded by further DNA sequences in the sample. V and J are TRBV5-1 and TRBJ1-1; D remains ambiguous. The germline CDR1 and CDR2 sequences are SGHRS and YFSETQ. The CDR3 covers 13 residues. Trimming shortened V by 0 bases and J by 1 base, and 4 bases separated the two germline ends. CDR3 in amino acids: CASSLARNTEAFF. CDR3 bases: TGCGCCAGCAGCTTGGCGCGGAACACTGAAGCTTTCTTT. Combining the CDR3 with reference TRBV5-1 and TRBJ1-1 gives the whole variable domain KAGVTQTPRYLIKTRGQQVTLSCSPISGHRSVSWYQQTPGQGLQFLFEYFSETQRNKGNFPGRFSGRQFSNSRSEMNVSTLELGDSALYLCASSLARNTEAFFGQGTRLTVV.

The V and J genes are TRBV5-4 and TRBJ1-6; a possible D gene is TRBD1 (6 bases). The CDR3 has 14 residues. The germline CDR1 and CDR2 sequences are SGHNT and YYREEE (reference sequence). V shed 4 bases and J shed 7 bases, with 12 bases lying between them. The CDR3 spells CASSQTTGNSPLHF. CDR3 sequence (DNA): TGTGCCAGCAGCCAAACGACAGGCAATTCACCCCTCCACTTT.

This chain uses TRBV9 with TRBJ2-3; the match to TRBD2 covers 9 bases. This CDR3 contains 16 residues. The ends lost 4 bases at V and 5 bases at J; junction bases unmatched: 11. Germline V gives CDR1 SGDLS, CDR2 YYNGEE. CDR3 region: CASSISGTSFVDTQYF. The CDR3, as DNA: TGTGCCAGCAGCATCTCCGGGACTAGCTTCGTAGATACGCAGTATTTT. Variable domain in full (rest from reference TRBV9 and TRBJ2-3): DSGVTQTPKHLITATGQRVTLRCSPRSGDLSVYWYQQSLDQGLQFLIQYYNGEERAKGNILERFSAQQFPDLHSELNLSSLELGDSALYFCASSISGTSFVDTQYFGPGTRLTVL.

The chain joins TRBV15 to TRBJ2-7; 7 bases map to TRBD2. Germline assignment: CDR1 LNHNV and CDR2 YYDKDF (reference sequence). The CDR3 totals 14 residues. With 3 bases clipped from V and 0 bases from J, the junction kept 2 bases outside the gene matches. The CDR3 sequence is CATSSRDYSYEQYF. CDR3 DNA: TGTGCCACCAGCAGCCGGGACTACTCCTACGAGCAGTACTTC.